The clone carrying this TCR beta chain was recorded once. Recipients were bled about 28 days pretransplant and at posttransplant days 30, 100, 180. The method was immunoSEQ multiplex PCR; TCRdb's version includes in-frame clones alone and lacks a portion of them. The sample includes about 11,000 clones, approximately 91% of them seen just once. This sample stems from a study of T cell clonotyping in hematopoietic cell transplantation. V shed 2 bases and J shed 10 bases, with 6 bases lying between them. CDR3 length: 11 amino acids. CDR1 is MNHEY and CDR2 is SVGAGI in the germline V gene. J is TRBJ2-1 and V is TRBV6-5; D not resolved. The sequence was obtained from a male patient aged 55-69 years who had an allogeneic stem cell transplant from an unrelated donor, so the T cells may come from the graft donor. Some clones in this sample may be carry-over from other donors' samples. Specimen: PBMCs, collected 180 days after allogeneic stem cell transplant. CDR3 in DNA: TGTGCCAGCAGTTACCAGCTAGAGCAGTTCTTC. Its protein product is CASSYQLEQFF.